Below, 14 T cell receptor beta chains from the same sample are listed, as sequenced in a study of PD-1 blockade in classical Hodgkin lymphoma. The repertoire was sequenced with immunoSEQ multiplex PCR; TCRdb's copy has only in-frame clones and lacks some. The data show 40,000 or so clones, around 80% seen once. Each patient experienced a relapse that followed autologous stem cell transplantation, and brentuximab vedotin exposure varied. Sequencing used peripheral blood mononuclear cells (PBMCs), obtained at baseline. These receptors were obtained from a human donor with classical Hodgkin lymphoma.

V is TRBV6-6 and J is TRBJ1-1; 10 positions match TRBD1. The CDR3 consists of 16 residues. In germline, CDR1 is MNHNY, CDR2 SVGAGI (reference sequence). V shed 2 bases and J 3 bases; nucleotides not matched to a gene: 6. The CDR3 sequence: CASSYLRQGADTEAFF. The CDR3 DNA sequence: TGTGCCAGCAGTTACCTTCGACAGGGGGCGGACACTGAAGCTTTCTTT.

This clone was seen only a few times. CDR3 in amino acids: CASSLISGRALNEQFF. In DNA, the CDR3 is TGCGCCAGCAGCTTGATTAGCGGGAGGGCATTGAATGAGCAGTTCTTC. The rearrangement joins TRBV5-1 to TRBJ2-1, with TRBD2 matching 11 bases. Germline V gene sequence: CDR1 SGHRS, CDR2 YFSETQ. V was clipped by 1 base and J by 7 bases; unmatched bases: 7. The length of the CDR3 is 16 residues.

The gene calls are TRBV9 and TRBJ2-5; the match to TRBD2 covers 9 bases. V lost 2 bases to trimming and J lost 2 bases; unmatched junction nucleotides: 10. CDR1 is SGDLS and CDR2 is YYNGEE in the germline V gene. The CDR3 has 17 amino acids. The DNA of the CDR3 is TGTGCCAGCAGCGTCTCCCCTAGCGGGGAACAACAAGAGACCCAGTACTTC. Encoded protein: CASSVSPSGEQQETQYF.

This clone was counted only a few times. V and J are TRBV5-4 and TRBJ2-3; D remains unclear. The CDR3 consists of 12 residues. Germline CDR1 and CDR2: SGHNT and YYREEE (reference sequence). V was shortened by 2 bases and J by 3 bases, with 4 bases between the two germline ends. In nucleotides, the CDR3 is TGTGCCAGCAGCTTTCGGACAGATACGCAGTATTTT. Amino acid sequence: CASSFRTDTQYF.

The chain uses TRBV28 and TRBJ1-3, with D unresolved. The CDR3 is 15 amino acids. CDR1 is MDHEN, CDR2 SYDVKM, per germline. V was clipped by 2 bases and J by 4 bases, with 12 bases between them. The CDR3 spells CASSLRVPFGNTIYF. The CDR3 DNA reads as TGTGCCAGCAGTTTACGTGTCCCGTTCGGAAACACCATATATTTT.

The CDR3 bases are TGCAGCGTTGAAGAACTAGCGGGCGGCGCAGATACGCAGTATTTT. This codes for CSVEELAGGADTQYF. The chain links TRBV29-1 to TRBJ2-3; 9 nucleotides match TRBD2. V was clipped by 0 bases and J by 4 bases; unmatched bases: 5. The CDR3 runs 15 residues. The germline V gene encodes CDR1 SQVTM and CDR2 ANQGSEA.

The V and J genes are TRBV6-1 and TRBJ2-7, with TRBD2 as a possible D gene (5 bases). This CDR3 contains 12 residues. Trimming left V 10 bases short and J 7 bases short, with 17 bases between. Per the germline V gene, CDR1 is MNHNS and CDR2 is SASEGT. The CDR3 nucleotides read TGTGCCATCACGACCTGGTCGGGGGAGCAGTACTTC. This sequence encodes CAITTWSGEQYF.

The chain combines TRBV5-1 with TRBJ2-2; 9 positions match TRBD1. V was clipped by 0 bases and J by 3 bases; unmatched bases: 21. Germline values: CDR1 SGHRS, CDR2 YFSETQ. The CDR3 runs 22 residues. CDR3 sequence reads: CASSLGYSGTGLPFGYTGELFF. DNA for the CDR3: TGCGCCAGCAGCTTGGGTTACTCCGGGACAGGGCTCCCCTTCGGTTACACCGGGGAGCTGTTTTTT.

The chain uses TRBV28 and TRBJ2-7; 10 positions agree with TRBD2. Germline CDR1 reads MDHEN; CDR2 reads SYDVKM. Germline trimming cut 6 bases from V and 5 bases from J; bases unmatched to any gene: 13. The length of the CDR3 is 16 residues. The CDR3 DNA is TGTGCCAGCAGCCCCCTGCGACTAGCGGGCGGGGACGAGCAGTACTTC. Amino acids: CASSPLRLAGGDEQYF.

This clone was observed many times. The rearrangement links TRBV7-2 to TRBJ2-7; maybe TRBD1 (5 bases). Per germline, CDR1 SGHTA and CDR2 FQGNSA. The V end lost 3 bases, the J end lost 5 bases, and 14 bases lay between the germline ends. The CDR3 loop spans 14 amino acids. The CDR3 reads CASSLGLEPHEQYF. For the CDR3, the DNA is TGTGCCAGCAGCTTGGGGCTAGAGCCCCACGAGCAGTACTTC.

This clone was detected a few times. This chain connects TRBV19 to TRBJ2-1, with TRBD1 matching 9 bases. Germline CDR1 and CDR2: LNHDA and SQIVND (reference sequence). Trimming took 5 bases from V and 1 from J; bases not matched to a gene: 6. The CDR3 contains 16 residues. CDR3 sequence (DNA): TGTGCCAGTAGTTTTGCCGGGACAGGGTCCTACAATGAGCAGTTCTTC. This sequence encodes CASSFAGTGSYNEQFF.

This clone was seen a few times. The chain links TRBV27 to TRBJ1-5; no clear D gene. Per germline, CDR1 MNHEY and CDR2 SMNVEV (reference sequence). This CDR3 comprises 16 residues. Trimming removed 5 bases from V and 1 base from J, with 15 bases in between. The CDR3 sequence: CASSQSGPRSNQPQHF. CDR3 DNA: TGTGCCAGCAGTCAGAGCGGGCCGAGGAGCAATCAGCCCCAGCATTTT.

This sequence joins TRBV2 and TRBJ2-1; TRBD2 is a possible D gene (5 bases). The CDR3 has 15 residues. Germline V CDR1 and CDR2: SNHLY, FYNNEI. V was pared by 6 bases and J by 3 bases, with 15 bases between. The CDR3 loop reads CASSALALIYNEQFF. The CDR3 region has the DNA TGTGCCAGCAGCGCCCTAGCCCTAATCTACAATGAGCAGTTCTTC.

V gene TRBV11-3 combines with J gene TRBJ2-7, with 15 bases identical to TRBD2. J lost 1 base, V lost 4 bases, and 5 bases had no gene match. CDR3 length: 17 amino acids. The germline V gene has CDR1 SGHNT and CDR2 YENEEA. This CDR3 is CASSSPGLAGGSYEQYF. CDR3 in DNA: TGTGCCAGCAGCTCGCCGGGACTAGCGGGAGGTTCCTACGAGCAGTACTTC. Using reference TRBV11-3 and TRBJ2-7 for the parts outside the CDR3, the full variable domain is EAGVVQSPRYKIIEKKQPVAFWCNPISGHNTLYWYLQNLGQGPELLIRYENEEAVDDSQLPKDRFSAERLKGVDSTLKIQPAELGDSAVYLCASSSPGLAGGSYEQYFGPGTRLTVT.